The clone carrying this T cell receptor beta chain was detected a few times. The antigen remains unidentified. The sample originates from a study of T cells after yellow fever vaccination. Trimming shortened V by 0 bases and J by 7 bases, and 10 bases separated the two germline ends. CDR3 length: 14 amino acids. Per germline, CDR1 SEHNR and CDR2 FQNEAQ (reference sequence). General study findings and limits: The secondary response was weaker, and its peak arrived faster, on day 5 versus 15. After the booster, approximately 95% of CD4 and around nine tenths of CD8 primary-response clones were re-detected.

TCRdb re-analysed the 5' RACE reads in MiXCR, keeping a single row per CDR3 protein. The table lists 500,000 to 650,000 distinct CDR3 sequences, roughly 14% of them singletons. This receptor was obtained from a man aged 25 to 40 who received the YFV17D yellow fever vaccine. The material was PBMCs, obtained on the day of the yellow fever booster vaccination. The V gene is TRBV7-9, the J gene TRBJ2-1; D is unclear. The CDR3, as DNA: TGTGCCAGCAGCTTAGCGAACCTGCGGAATGAGCAGTTCTTC. Protein: CASSLANLRNEQFF.